This T cell receptor beta chain was documented in a study of vaccination and CD4 T cells after COVID-19. Trimming left V 1 base short and J 4 bases short, with 13 bases between. The CDR3 contains 15 residues. Germline V gives CDR1 LGHNA, CDR2 YSLEER. As for treatment: roughly ten-day PBMC culture with coronavirus spike peptide pools or control peptides (ViraFEST assay). Regarding this clonotype: What it binds is unknown.

Sequence data for DNA of cultured CD4+ T cells were generated by the Oncomine TCR Beta short-read assay. TCRdb recomputed calls from the PCR reads with MiXCR, one row per CDR3 protein. The data show about 15,000 distinct CDR3 sequences, with 65% to 75% seen just once and roughly 17% held by the top ten. Sequences were obtained from CD4+ T cells from blood, cultured in vitro. This TCR came from a human donor who had recovered from COVID-19. This rearrangement joins TRBV4-3 to TRBJ1-2; maybe TRBD1 (5 bases). This CDR3 is CASSQGSGGSYGYTF. The DNA of the CDR3 is TGCGCCAGCAGCCAAGGATCGGGGGGATCCTATGGCTACACCTTC.